This T cell receptor (beta chain) emerged from a study of OX40 agonist ivuxolimab in advanced cancers. Overall study findings and caveats: Expanded peripheral T cells had an undetermined antigen specificity. Nonresponders included some who also had low normalized T-cell clonal expansion.

This CDR3 comprises 14 residues. Germline V gene data show CDR1 as SGHKS and CDR2 as YYEKEE (reference sequence). The ends were cut back, 0 bases at V and 0 bases at J, with 3 bases in the middle. Concerning this clone: Its antigen is not known.

The protocol was immunoSEQ multiplex PCR, while the TCRdb copy is restricted to in-frame clones and leaves out a portion. The sample includes about 59,000 clones, about 90% of them seen just once. The receptor's source is an adult with an advanced solid tumor such as melanoma, head and neck, liver or kidney cancer. Material: CD4+ or CD8+ T cells sorted from blood, obtained in a trial of the OX40 agonist ivuxolimab. The J gene is TRBJ1-4, the V gene TRBV5-5; D gene uncertain. CDR3 protein: CASSLASTNEKLFF. In DNA, the CDR3 is TGTGCCAGCAGCTTGGCCTCAACTAATGAAAAACTGTTTTTT.